This T cell receptor (beta chain) is drawn from a study of blood T cells in healthy people across ages. Study observations and caveats: Samples with more naive T cells showed higher observed beta diversity.

A sample-barcoded 5' primer and a J-beta primer mix were used in a second PCR of about 7 to 12 cycles. Sequencing of every sample gave 3 million or more CDR3-containing paired-end reads. TCRdb independently ran MiXCR on the 5' RACE reads; one entry per CDR3 protein. Among roughly 1.7 million distinct CDR3 sequences, about 32% were seen once, and the ten largest hold roughly 12%. This clonotype was detected only a few times. Its antigen is undetermined. CDR3 size: 12 residues. V was clipped by 3 bases and J by 10 bases, with 10 bases between them. CDR1 is LGHDT, CDR2 YNNKEL, per germline (reference sequence).

V and J are TRBV3-1 and TRBJ2-1; tentatively, D is TRBD1 (6 bases). Material for sequencing was blood. The sequence was collected from a woman aged 25-40 years in good health. The CDR3 here is CASSQGTREQFF. The CDR3 coding sequence is TGTGCCAGCAGCCAGGGGACAAGAGAGCAGTTCTTC.